One and the same sample provided the 7 T cell receptor beta chains below, sequenced in a study of memory CD4+ T cells and cytomegalovirus serostatus. Assay: immunoSEQ multiplex PCR; the TCRdb copy retains only in-frame clones and omits some. The table records about 75,000 clones, about 73% of them present only once. The sort gate was single viable CD3+CD4+CD8-CD45RO+ cells for memory CD4+ T cells. The sequencing sample was made of memory CD4+ T cells from blood. The source of these receptors is an adult in good health and CMV-seropositive.

The J gene is TRBJ2-5, the V gene TRBV9; D is unclear. Germline lookup yields CDR1 SGDLS and CDR2 YYNGEE. Trimming cost V 4 bases and J 1 base, with 8 bases left between them. CDR3 length: 13 residues. The CDR3, as DNA: TGTGCCAGCAGCCTGACCAGCCAAGAGACCCAGTACTTC. It encodes CASSLTSQETQYF.

The J gene is TRBJ2-1, the V gene TRBV30; D is possibly TRBD2 (6 bases). In germline, CDR1 is GTSNPN, CDR2 SVGIG (reference sequence). Trimming pared 3 bases from V and 9 bases from J, leaving 15 bases between. The CDR3 is made up of 13 amino acids. CDR3 loop: CAWSGGNRLEQFF. As DNA, the CDR3 is TGTGCCTGGAGCGGCGGGAATCGTCTTGAGCAGTTCTTC. Variable domain in full (rest from reference TRBV30 and TRBJ2-1): SQTIHQWPATLVQPVGSPLSLECTVEGTSNPNLYWYRQAAGRGLQLLFYSVGIGQISSEVPQNLSASRPQDRQFILSSKKLLLSDSGFYLCAWSGGNRLEQFFGPGTRLTVL.

The sample holds a few counts of this clone. This chain uses TRBV7-2 with TRBJ1-5, with D possibly matching TRBD1 (6 bases). The CDR3 covers 14 residues. CDR1 and CDR2 from the germline V gene are SGHTA and FQGNSA. V lost 1 base, J lost 8 bases, and 12 bases lay in between. The CDR3 nucleotides are TGTGCCAGCAGCTTAGAGGGGGGGAGGAAGCCCCAGCATTTT. Protein sequence: CASSLEGGRKPQHF.

The J gene is TRBJ2-3, the V gene TRBV30; possible D gene TRBD2, 6 bases. Germline V gene data show CDR1 as GTSNPN and CDR2 as SVGIG (reference sequence). The ends were cut back, 3 bases at V and 2 bases at J, with 12 bases in the middle. The CDR3 runs to 14 residues. Here the CDR3 reads CAWSVGGATDTQYF. CDR3 coding DNA: TGTGCCTGGAGCGTTGGCGGGGCCACAGATACGCAGTATTTT.

The gene calls are TRBV1 and TRBJ2-1; the D call of TRBD2 is as the table states it, not checked on the DNA. TRBV1 is labeled a pseudogene. This CDR3 spans 19 amino acids. CDR3 amino acids: CTSSPRAGNGSSSYNEQFF. CDR3 DNA sequence: TGCACCAGCAGCCCCCGCGCAGGGAACGGGAGTAGCTCCTACAATGAGCAGTTCTTC.

The genes are TRBV11-3 and TRBJ1-1; possibly TRBD1 for D (5 bases). The CDR3 is 19 residues long. The germline gives CDR1 SGHNT, CDR2 YENEEA. The ends were cut back, 2 bases at V and 5 bases at J, with 27 bases in the middle. For the CDR3, the DNA is TGTGCCAGCAGCTTAAGGGTTAGGGGAACCGTCTCGGGAGGGACTGAAGCTTTCTTT. This translates into CASSLRVRGTVSGGTEAFF.

This clone was seen more than once but under ten times. The chain joins TRBV28 to TRBJ2-5, with 12 bases matching TRBD2. Germline loops: CDR1 MDHEN, CDR2 SYDVKM. Trimming took 4 bases from V and 5 from J; bases not matched to a gene: 5. The CDR3 runs to 15 residues. CDR3 DNA: TGTGCCAGCAGTTCGCTAGCGGGGGGGCCGGAGACCCAGTACTTC. Its translation is CASSSLAGGPETQYF.